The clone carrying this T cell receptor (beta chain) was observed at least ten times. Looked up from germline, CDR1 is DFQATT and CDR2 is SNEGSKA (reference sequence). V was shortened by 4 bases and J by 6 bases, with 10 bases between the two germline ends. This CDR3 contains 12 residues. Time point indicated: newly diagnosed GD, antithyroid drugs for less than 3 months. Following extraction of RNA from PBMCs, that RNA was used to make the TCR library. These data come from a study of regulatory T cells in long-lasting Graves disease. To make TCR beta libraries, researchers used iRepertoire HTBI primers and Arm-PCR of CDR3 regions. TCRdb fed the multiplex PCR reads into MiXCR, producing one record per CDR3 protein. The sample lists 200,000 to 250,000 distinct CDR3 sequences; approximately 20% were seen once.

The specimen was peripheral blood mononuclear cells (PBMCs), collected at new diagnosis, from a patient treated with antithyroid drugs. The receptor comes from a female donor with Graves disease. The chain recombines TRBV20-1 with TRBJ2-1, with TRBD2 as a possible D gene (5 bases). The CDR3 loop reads CSATQEGNEQFF. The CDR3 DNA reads TGCAGTGCTACGCAAGAGGGCAATGAGCAGTTCTTC.